Below, one T cell receptor (beta chain) is given with its context. Antigen: not known. Clones were sequenced by immunoSEQ multiplex PCR, and TCRdb holds only the in-frame ones, with some missing. The profile covers around 64,000 clones, with almost 95% appearing a single time and 0.38% taken by the ten largest. This entry is derived from a study of graft-versus-host responses after intestinal transplantation. Study overall: Anti-thymocyte globulin was used for induction in all recipients, who then took tacrolimus and steroids for approximately 3 years.

There are 14 residues in the CDR3. V was cut by 1 base and J by 6 bases, with 12 bases left in between. Germline V gene lookup returns CDR1 SEHNR and CDR2 FQNEAQ (reference sequence). The starting material was unstimulated CD4+ T cells sorted from spleen or lymph node cells, obtained before transplant. The chain couples TRBV7-9 to TRBJ1-2, with TRBD1 as a possible D gene (5 bases). The TCR originated in a human donor who was the organ donor for an intestinal transplant. CDR3 amino acids: CASSLDAGGDGYTF. The CDR3 coding sequence is TGTGCCAGCAGCTTAGACGCCGGGGGTGATGGCTACACCTTC.